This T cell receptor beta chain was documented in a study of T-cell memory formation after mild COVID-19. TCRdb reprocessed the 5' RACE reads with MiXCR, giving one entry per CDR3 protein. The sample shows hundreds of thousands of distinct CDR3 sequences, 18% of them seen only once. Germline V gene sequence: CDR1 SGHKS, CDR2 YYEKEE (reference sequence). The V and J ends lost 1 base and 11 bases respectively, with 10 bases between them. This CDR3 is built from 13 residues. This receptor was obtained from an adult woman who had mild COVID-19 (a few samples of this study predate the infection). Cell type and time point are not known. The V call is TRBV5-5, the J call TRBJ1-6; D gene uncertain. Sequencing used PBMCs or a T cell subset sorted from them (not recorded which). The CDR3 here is CASSLTGMPPLHF. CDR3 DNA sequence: TGTGCCAGCAGCTTGACGGGGATGCCACCCCTCCACTTT. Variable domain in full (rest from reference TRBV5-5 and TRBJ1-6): DAGVTQSPTHLIKTRGQQVTLRCSPISGHKSVSWYQQVLGQGPQFIFQYYEKEERGRGNFPDRFSARQFPNYSSELNVNALLLGDSALYLCASSLTGMPPLHFGNGTRLTVT.